A selection of T cell receptor beta chains follows, all from one sample in a study of CD8 T cells in ankylosing spondylitis. One entry per CDR3 protein results from TCRdb running MiXCR on the 5' RACE reads. This table holds 30,000 to 40,000 distinct CDR3 sequences, about a tenth found once. Sequenced: blood, either unsorted or a sorted T cell fraction (not recorded which). Receptors were obtained from a male donor with ankylosing spondylitis or in good health (not recorded which). CDR3s include the opening cysteine and the closing phenylalanine or tryptophan. A D gene is named only where the DNA matches it firmly. Some rows mark clone size as missing; the rest say once, few, many or name a class of expanded clone.

clone size	V gene	D gene	J gene	CDR3 protein	CDR3 DNA
few	TRBV21-1	NA	TRBJ2-1	CASSKLDYRDRDYNEQFF	TGTGCCAGCAGCAAATTGGACTACCGAGACAGGGACTACAATGAGCAGTTCTTC
few	TRBV30	NA	TRBJ1-2	CAWRGSGLNYGYTF	TGTGCCTGGAGGGGGTCAGGGCTCAACTATGGCTACACCTTC
NA	TRBV11-2	NA	TRBJ1-2	CASSFGQNTYGYTF	TGTGCCAGCAGCTTTGGTCAGAACACCTATGGCTACACCTTC
many	TRBV4-3	TRBD2	TRBJ2-2	CASSQDLAGGWTGELFF	TGCGCCAGCAGCCAAGACCTAGCGGGAGGTTGGACCGGGGAGCTGTTTTTT
many	TRBV7-2	NA	TRBJ2-7	CASSRGTFYEQYF	TGTGCCAGCAGTAGAGGGACCTTCTACGAGCAGTACTTC
large	TRBV9	NA	TRBJ1-3	CASSVEGGNTIYF	TGTGCCAGCAGCGTAGAGGGTGGAAACACCATATATTTT
medium-sized	TRBV20-1	NA	TRBJ1-1	CSARGGLAEAFF	TGCAGTGCTAGAGGTGGGCTGGCTGAAGCTTTCTTT
many	TRBV29-1	NA	TRBJ1-1	CSVARTTNTEAFF	TGCAGCGTTGCACGGACAACGAACACTGAAGCTTTCTTT
NA	TRBV6-2/TRBV6-3	NA	TRBJ1-6	CASSYWGLGSPLHF	TGTGCCAGCAGTTACTGGGGTCTTGGTTCACCCCTCCACTTT
many	TRBV7-3	NA	TRBJ2-2	CASSVSNTGELFF	TGTGCCAGCAGCGTCTCTAACACCGGGGAGCTGTTTTTT
large	TRBV10-3	TRBD2	TRBJ2-1	CAIKTTSGIVDEQFF	TGTGCCATCAAGACGACTAGCGGGATTGTGGATGAGCAGTTCTTC
NA	TRBV6-1	NA	TRBJ1-1	CASSEIPENTEAFF	TGTGCCAGCAGTGAAATTCCGGAGAACACTGAAGCTTTCTTT
NA	TRBV6-1	NA	TRBJ1-6	CASSAGNVGDSPLHF	TGTGCCAGCAGCGCAGGGAATGTTGGAGATTCACCCCTCCACTTT
many	TRBV12-3/TRBV12-4	NA	TRBJ2-2	CASSPGFAGELFF	TGTGCCAGCAGCCCAGGGTTCGCCGGGGAGCTGTTTTTT
many	TRBV4-1	NA	TRBJ1-3	CASRAGSGNTIYF	TGCGCCAGCAGGGCGGGCTCTGGAAACACCATATATTTT
NA	TRBV7-6	NA	TRBJ2-6	CASSLGLAGANVLTF	TGTGCCAGCAGCTTAGGACTAGCTGGGGCCAACGTCCTGACTTTC
NA	TRBV28	TRBD1	TRBJ1-2	CASGPGGQTLNTF	TGTGCCAGCGGCCCCGGGGGACAGACCCTAAACACCTTC
many	TRBV4-2	NA	TRBJ2-1	CASSHSGLVGGPNEQFF	TGTGCCAGCAGCCATTCCGGACTAGTAGGGGGGCCCAATGAGCAGTTCTTC
many	TRBV20-1	TRBD2	TRBJ2-2	CSASSTSNGELFF	TGCAGTGCTAGCTCGACTAGCAACGGGGAGCTGTTTTTT